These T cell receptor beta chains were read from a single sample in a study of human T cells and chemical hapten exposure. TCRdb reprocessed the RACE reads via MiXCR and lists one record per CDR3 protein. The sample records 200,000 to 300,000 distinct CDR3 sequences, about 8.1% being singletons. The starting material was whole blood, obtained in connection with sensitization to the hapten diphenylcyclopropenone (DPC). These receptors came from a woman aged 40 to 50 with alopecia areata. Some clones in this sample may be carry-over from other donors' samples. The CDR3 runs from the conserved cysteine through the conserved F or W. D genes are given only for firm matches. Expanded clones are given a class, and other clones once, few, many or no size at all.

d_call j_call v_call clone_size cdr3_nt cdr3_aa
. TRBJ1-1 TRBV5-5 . TGTGCCAGCAGCTCCAGCATGAAGACTGAAGCTTTCTTT CASSSSMKTEAFF
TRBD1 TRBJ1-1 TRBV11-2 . TGTGCCAGCACGAGGCATTGGACAGGGCATGGTAGCACTGAAGCTTTCTTT CASTRHWTGHGSTEAFF
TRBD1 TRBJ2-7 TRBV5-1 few TGCGCCAGCAGCTACGGGACAGGGGCAGTCGAGCAGTACTTC CASSYGTGAVEQYF
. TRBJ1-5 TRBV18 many TGTGCCAGCTCACCAGCGGCAGTTAAGAGTCAGCCCCAGCATTTT CASSPAAVKSQPQHF
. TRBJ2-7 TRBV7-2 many TGTGCCAGCAGCTCTGTGGGGTCTAAAAGCGGGGAGCAGTACTTC CASSSVGSKSGEQYF
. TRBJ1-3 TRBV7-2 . TGTGCCAGCAGTCGGACAGTTCTCTCTGGAAACACCATATATTTT CASSRTVLSGNTIYF
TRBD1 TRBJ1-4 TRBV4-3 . TGCGCCAGCAGCCCCGGACAGGGACAGGAAAAACTGTTTTTT CASSPGQGQEKLFF
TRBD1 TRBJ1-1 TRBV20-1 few TGCAGTGCTAGAGGGGACAGTAGTATTGATCGGGCTTTCTTT CSARGDSSIDRAFF
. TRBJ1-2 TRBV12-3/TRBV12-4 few TGTGCCAGCAGACCCGAACAGGCGTACTATGGCTACACCTTC CASRPEQAYYGYTF
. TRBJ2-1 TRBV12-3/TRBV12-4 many TGTGCCAGCAGTCCGGCAGTTCATGAGCAGTTCTTC CASSPAVHEQFF
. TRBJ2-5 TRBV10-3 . TGTGCCATCAATGGGGACTTCCAAGAGACCCAGTACTTC CAINGDFQETQYF
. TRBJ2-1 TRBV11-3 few TGTGCCAGCAGCTTAGCATTGGCGGGACCTTACAATGAGCAGTTCTTC CASSLALAGPYNEQFF
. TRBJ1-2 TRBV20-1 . TGCAGTGCTAGAGAGGACGGGGATTCCTATGGCTACACCTTC CSAREDGDSYGYTF
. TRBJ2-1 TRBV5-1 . TGCGCCAGCAGCACGACAGGCAATGAGCAGTTCTTC CASSTTGNEQFF
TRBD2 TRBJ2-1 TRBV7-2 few TGTGCCAGCAGCTTAGCAGCGGGAATCTACAATGAGCAGTTCTTC CASSLAAGIYNEQFF
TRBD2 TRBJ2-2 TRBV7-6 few TGTGCCAGCAGCTTAGTGGTACTAGCGGGAGTTCAGACCGGGGAGCTGTTTTTT CASSLVVLAGVQTGELFF
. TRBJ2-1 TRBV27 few TGTGCCAGCAGTCACCTGACTCTGAGCTCCTACAATGAGCAGTTCTTC CASSHLTLSSYNEQFF
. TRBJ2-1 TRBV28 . TGTGCCAGCAGTTTAAGGCGGGCCCGCTCCTACAATGAGCAGTTCTTC CASSLRRARSYNEQFF
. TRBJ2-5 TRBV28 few TGTGCCAGCAGTTCCGGTCCCGGGAGCGGCGAAGAGACCCAGTACTTC CASSSGPGSGEETQYF
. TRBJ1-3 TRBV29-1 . TGCAGCGTTGTCGGGACGGTCTCTGGAAACACCATATATTTT CSVVGTVSGNTIYF
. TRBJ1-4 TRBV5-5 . TGTGCCAGCAGTTTTGGGACTAGGGAGGGTGAAAAACTGTTTTTT CASSFGTREGEKLFF
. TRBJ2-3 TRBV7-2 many TGTGCCAGCAGCAGACGGAGACCGATCAACACAGATACGCAGTATTTT CASSRRRPINTDTQYF
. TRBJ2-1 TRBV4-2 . TGTGCCAGCAAAAAACCCGGCCTCTACAATGAGCAGTTCTTC CASKKPGLYNEQFF
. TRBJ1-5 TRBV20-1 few TGCAGTGCTAGAAGTACTTACCTCAGCAATCAGCCCCAGCATTTT CSARSTYLSNQPQHF
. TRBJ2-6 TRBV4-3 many TGCGCCAGCAGCCAAGAAGGGGCGGCGGGGGCCAACGTCCTGACTTTC CASSQEGAAGANVLTF
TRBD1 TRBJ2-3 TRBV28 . TGTGCCAGCAGGCCGGGACAGGGCCCAACAGATACGCAGTATTTT CASRPGQGPTDTQYF
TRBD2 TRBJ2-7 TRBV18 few TGTGCCAGCTCATCGGGGACTAGCGGGAGCTCCTACGAGCAGTACTTC CASSSGTSGSSYEQYF
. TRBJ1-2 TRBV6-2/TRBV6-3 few TGTGCCAGCAGTGAACCTGGGACAAAGATGAACTATGGCTACACCTTC CASSEPGTKMNYGYTF
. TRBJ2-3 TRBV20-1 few TGCAGTGCTGCCGATCAGGGGCTATCGACAGATACGCAGTATTTT CSAADQGLSTDTQYF
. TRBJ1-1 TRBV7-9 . TGTGCCAGCAGCTCAACAGGACGTTCGGACACTGAAGCTTTCTTT CASSSTGRSDTEAFF
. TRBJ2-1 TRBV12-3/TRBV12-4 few TGTGCCAGCAGTTCCCCCCGAGATGAGCAGTTCTTC CASSSPRDEQFF
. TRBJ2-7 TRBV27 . TGTGCCAGCAGTTTATTAGGGCAGAACGAGCAGTACTTC CASSLLGQNEQYF
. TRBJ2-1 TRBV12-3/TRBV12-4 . TGTGCCAGCAGAGTAACCGGGGTTTCCTACAATGAGCAGTTCTTC CASRVTGVSYNEQFF
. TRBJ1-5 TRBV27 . TGTGCCAGCAGTCCTATCGGTCAGCCCCAGCATTTT CASSPIGQPQHF
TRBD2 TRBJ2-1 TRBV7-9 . TGTGCCAGCAGCTTATTAGCGGGAAATCTGTTCTTC CASSLLAGNLFF